This record looks at one T cell receptor (beta chain) sequence and its context. What it recognizes is unknown. The CDR3 spans 16 residues. V dropped 2 bases and J dropped 5; count of bases not matched to a gene: 11. Germline V CDR1 and CDR2: ENHRY, SYGVKD. This entry is derived from a study of blood T cells in healthy people across ages. The study's findings and limits: Investigators viewed diversity estimates from one million T cells as underestimates, the study reported.

The authors ran a second PCR of about 7 to 11 cycles using a sample-barcoded 5' primer and a J-beta primer mix. TCRdb reprocessed the 5' RACE reads via MiXCR and lists one record per CDR3 protein. Of almost 550,000 distinct CDR3 sequences listed, 24% are singletons. The sample was also linked to a second study, of T cells of mothers and their children. That publication notes: At a sensitivity of about 100 clones per million clonotypes, no persistent microchimeric T cell clones appeared.

This sequence originates from a boy younger than 18 in good health. The chain recombines TRBV10-3 with TRBJ2-5, with 7 bases fitting TRBD2. The specimen was blood. CDR3 amino acids: CAISEPGGSRVETQYF. The CDR3 nucleotides are TGTGCCATCAGTGAGCCGGGGGGATCCAGGGTGGAGACCCAGTACTTC.